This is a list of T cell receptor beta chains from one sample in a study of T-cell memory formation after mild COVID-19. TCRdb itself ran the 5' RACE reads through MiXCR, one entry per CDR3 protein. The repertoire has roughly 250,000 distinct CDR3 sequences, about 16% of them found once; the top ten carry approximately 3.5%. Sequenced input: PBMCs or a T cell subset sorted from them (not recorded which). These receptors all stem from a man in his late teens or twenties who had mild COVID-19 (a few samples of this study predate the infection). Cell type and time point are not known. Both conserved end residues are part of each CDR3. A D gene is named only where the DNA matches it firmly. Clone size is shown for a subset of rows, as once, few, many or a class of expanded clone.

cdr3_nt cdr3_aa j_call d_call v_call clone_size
TGTGCCAGCAGTCCGTCGGACAGGGGGCTTCCATTGAACACTGAAGCTTTCTTT CASSPSDRGLPLNTEAFF TRBJ1-1 TRBD1 TRBV27 -
TGCAGCGTTGAACGATTAGCGGGGGGCTTTGGCGATGAGCAGTTCTTC CSVERLAGGFGDEQFF TRBJ2-1 TRBD2 TRBV29-1 few
TGCGCCAGCAGCTCAAACATAACTGGGGCCAACGTCCTGACTTTC CASSSNITGANVLTF TRBJ2-6 - TRBV5-1 many
TGTGCCACCAGCAGAGCGGGGGGTTTTCGGGAGCAGTACTTC CATSRAGGFREQYF TRBJ2-7 TRBD2 TRBV15 -
TGTGCCAGCAGCTGGACTGCCCAAGAGACCCAGTACTTC CASSWTAQETQYF TRBJ2-5 - TRBV7-3 -
TGTGCCAGCAGCCGGGGGGCGGATAACTATGGCTACACCTTC CASSRGADNYGYTF TRBJ1-2 - TRBV7-3 few
TGTGCCAGCAGACTTAACCAAGAGACCCAGTACTTC CASRLNQETQYF TRBJ2-5 - TRBV12-3/TRBV12-4 -
TGTGCCAGCAGCTTCAGCGGGGGGTTGGGAGAGACCCAGTACTTC CASSFSGGLGETQYF TRBJ2-5 TRBD2 TRBV5-4 few
TGCAGTGCTAAAAGACTAGCGCGGATTGAGCAGTTCTTC CSAKRLARIEQFF TRBJ2-1 TRBD2 TRBV20-1 many
TGCGCCAGCAGCTTGGGGTCCAGCGGGGTTCCTACGCAGTATTTT CASSLGSSGVPTQYF TRBJ2-3 TRBD2 TRBV5-1 -
TGTGCCAGCAGCCCCAACAGGGAAAACACTGAAGCTTTCTTT CASSPNRENTEAFF TRBJ1-1 - TRBV11-3 few
TGTGCCAGCAGCTTATTCCTAGCGGGCCCCTACGAGCAGTACTTC CASSLFLAGPYEQYF TRBJ2-7 TRBD2 TRBV7-2 few
TGTGCCAGCAGCCCACAAAGGGGACTCTATGGCTACACCTTC CASSPQRGLYGYTF TRBJ1-2 - TRBV9 -
TGTGCCAGCAGTGAAGCAGGGGCGCGGGGCTACACCTTC CASSEAGARGYTF TRBJ1-2 - TRBV2 few
TGTGCCAGCAGTTTAAAGGGCTCCTACCTCACAGATACGCAGTATTTT CASSLKGSYLTDTQYF TRBJ2-3 - TRBV27 -
TGTGCCAGCAGTGACGGGGGAAGGGAAAAACTGTTTTTT CASSDGGREKLFF TRBJ1-4 - TRBV6-5 -
TGTGCCATCAGTCCCGGGACAGGGAAAGGAGCTAATGAAAAACTGTTTTTT CAISPGTGKGANEKLFF TRBJ1-4 TRBD1 TRBV10-3 few
TGCAGTGCTGGACGGACGTTTAACTATGGCTACACCTTC CSAGRTFNYGYTF TRBJ1-2 - TRBV20-1 -
TGCGCCAGCAGTCAAGTCCTCGGCCAGGGTAAAGAGACCCAGTACTTC CASSQVLGQGKETQYF TRBJ2-5 - TRBV23-1 -
TGCAGCGGACAGGGGTTGGGAGAGACCCAGTACTTC CSGQGLGETQYF TRBJ2-5 TRBD1 TRBV29-1 -
TGCAGTCCACAGCGGGTATCTAATGAAAAACTGTTTTTT CSPQRVSNEKLFF TRBJ1-4 - TRBV20-1 few
TGTGCCAGCAGTGAAGGGCTAAACACCGGGGAGCTGTTTTTT CASSEGLNTGELFF TRBJ2-2 - TRBV6-4 -
TGTGCCAGCAGCTTAGAACTATTAAGCTCCTATAATTCACCCCTCCACTTT CASSLELLSSYNSPLHF TRBJ1-6 - TRBV7-2 -
TGCGCCAGCAGTGAGTCTCAGCGGTACAATGAGCAGTTCTTC CASSESQRYNEQFF TRBJ2-1 - TRBV10-1 few
TGTGCCAGCAGCCGCGGACTAGCGTCGGTAGATACGCAGTATTTT CASSRGLASVDTQYF TRBJ2-3 TRBD2 TRBV11-2 few
TGTGCCAGCAGAGTACCGGGACAGGGCTCCTACGAGCAGTACTTC CASRVPGQGSYEQYF TRBJ2-7 TRBD1 TRBV6-5 few